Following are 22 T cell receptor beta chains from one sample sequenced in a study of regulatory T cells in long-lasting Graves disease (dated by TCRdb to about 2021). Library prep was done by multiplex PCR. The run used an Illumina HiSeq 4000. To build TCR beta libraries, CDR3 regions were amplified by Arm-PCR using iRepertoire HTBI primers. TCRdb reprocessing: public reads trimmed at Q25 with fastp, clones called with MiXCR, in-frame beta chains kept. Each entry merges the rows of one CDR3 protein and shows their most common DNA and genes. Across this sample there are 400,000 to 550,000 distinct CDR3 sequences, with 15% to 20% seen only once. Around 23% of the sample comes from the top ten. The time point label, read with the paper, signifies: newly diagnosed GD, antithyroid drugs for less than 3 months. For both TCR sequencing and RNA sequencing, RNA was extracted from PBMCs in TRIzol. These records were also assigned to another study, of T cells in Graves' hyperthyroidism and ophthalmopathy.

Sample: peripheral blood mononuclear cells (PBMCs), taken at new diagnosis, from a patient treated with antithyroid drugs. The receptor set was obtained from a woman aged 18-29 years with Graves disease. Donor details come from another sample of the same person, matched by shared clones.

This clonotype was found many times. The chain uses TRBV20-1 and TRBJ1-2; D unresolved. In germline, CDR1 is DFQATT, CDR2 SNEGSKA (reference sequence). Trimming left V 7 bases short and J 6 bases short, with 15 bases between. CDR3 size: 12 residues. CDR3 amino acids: CSGGWEGDGYTF. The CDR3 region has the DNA TGCAGTGGAGGGTGGGAGGGAGATGGCTACACCTTC.

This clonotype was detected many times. The CDR3 here is CASSFSGGDEQFF. The CDR3 DNA follows: TGTGCCAGCAGTTTTAGCGGGGGAGACGAGCAGTTCTTC. The chain employs TRBV11-3 and TRBJ2-1; TRBD2 aligns across 9 bases. The junction had 7 bases not matched to a gene; V was cut back by 6 bases and J by 10 bases. The CDR3 is 13 amino acids. CDR1 is SGHNT and CDR2 is YENEEA in the germline V gene.

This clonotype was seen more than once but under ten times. This CDR3 reads CASGSRGYNEQFF. CDR3 coding DNA: TGTGCTAGTGGTAGCAGGGGATACAATGAGCAGTTCTTC. This chain connects TRBV12-5 to TRBJ2-1; a weak D match, TRBD1 (6 bases). V was cut by 5 bases and J by 4 bases, with 9 bases left in between. This CDR3 region has 13 residues. CDR1 is LGHNT and CDR2 is FRNRAP in the germline V gene. Full variable domain (rest looked up from reference TRBV12-5 and TRBJ2-1): DARVTQTPRHKVTEMGQEVTMRCQPILGHNTVFWYRQTMMQGLELLAYFRNRAPLDDSGMPKDRFSAEMPDATLATLKIQPSEPRDSAVYFCASGSRGYNEQFFGPGTRLTVL.

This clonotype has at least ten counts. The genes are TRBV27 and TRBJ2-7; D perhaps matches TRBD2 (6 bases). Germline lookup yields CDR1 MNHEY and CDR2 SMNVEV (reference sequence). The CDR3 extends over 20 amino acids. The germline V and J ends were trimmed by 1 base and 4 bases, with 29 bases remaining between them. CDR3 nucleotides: TGTGCCAGCAGTTTATTGCAGAGTTTTTCGGGAGAGGGTTTCGGTTACGAGCAGTACTTC. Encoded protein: CASSLLQSFSGEGFGYEQYF.

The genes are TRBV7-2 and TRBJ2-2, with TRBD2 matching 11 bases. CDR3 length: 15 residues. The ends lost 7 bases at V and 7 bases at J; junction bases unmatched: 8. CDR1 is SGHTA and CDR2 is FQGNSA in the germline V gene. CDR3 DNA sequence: TGTGCCAGCATGGGGACTAGCGGTCCGGGCGGGGAGCTGTTTTTT. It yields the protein CASMGTSGPGGELFF.

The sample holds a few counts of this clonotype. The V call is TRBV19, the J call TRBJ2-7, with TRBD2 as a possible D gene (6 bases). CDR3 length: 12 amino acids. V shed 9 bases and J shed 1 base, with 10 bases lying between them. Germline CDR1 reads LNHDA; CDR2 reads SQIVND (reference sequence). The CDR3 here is CASRDFSYEQYF. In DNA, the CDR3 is TGTGCCAGCCGGGACTTTTCCTACGAGCAGTACTTC. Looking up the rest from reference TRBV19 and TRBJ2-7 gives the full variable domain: DGGITQSPKYLFRKEGQNVTLSCEQNLNHDAMYWYRQDPGQGLRLIYYSQIVNDFQKGDIAEGYSVSREKKESFPLTVTSAQKNPTAFYLCASRDFSYEQYFGPGTRLTVT.

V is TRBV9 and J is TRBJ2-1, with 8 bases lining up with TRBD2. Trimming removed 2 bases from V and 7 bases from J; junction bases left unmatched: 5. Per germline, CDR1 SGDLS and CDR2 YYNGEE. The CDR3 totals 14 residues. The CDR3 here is CASSVSGVMNEQFF. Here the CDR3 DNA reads TGTGCCAGCAGCGTTAGCGGGGTTATGAATGAGCAGTTCTTC.

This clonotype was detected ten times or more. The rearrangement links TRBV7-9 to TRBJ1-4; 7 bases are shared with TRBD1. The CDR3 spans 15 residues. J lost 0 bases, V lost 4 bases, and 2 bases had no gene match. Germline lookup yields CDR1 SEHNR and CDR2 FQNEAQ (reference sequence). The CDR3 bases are TGTGCCAGCAGCTCTACAGGGGCAACTAATGAAAAACTGTTTTTT. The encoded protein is CASSSTGATNEKLFF.

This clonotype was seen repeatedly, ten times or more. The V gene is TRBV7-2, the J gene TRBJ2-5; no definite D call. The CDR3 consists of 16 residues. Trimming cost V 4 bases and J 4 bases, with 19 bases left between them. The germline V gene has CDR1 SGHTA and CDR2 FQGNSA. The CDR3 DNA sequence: TGTGCCAGCAGCTCTTCCCTCGTGGTAGTGAGAGAGACCCAGTACTTC. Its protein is CASSSSLVVVRETQYF. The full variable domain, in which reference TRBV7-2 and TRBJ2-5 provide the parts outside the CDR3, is GAGVSQSPSNKVTEKGKDVELRCDPISGHTALYWYRQSLGQGLEFLIYFQGNSAPDKSGLPSDRFSAERTGGSVSTLTIQRTQQEDSAVYLCASSSSLVVVRETQYFGPGTRLLVL.

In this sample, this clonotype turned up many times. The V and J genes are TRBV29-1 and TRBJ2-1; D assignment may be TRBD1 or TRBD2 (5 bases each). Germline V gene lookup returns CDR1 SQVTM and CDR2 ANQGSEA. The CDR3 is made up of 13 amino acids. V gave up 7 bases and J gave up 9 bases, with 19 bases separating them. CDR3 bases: TGCAGCGCCCCCGGGACCCCGATAGGTGAGCAGTTCTTC. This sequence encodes CSAPGTPIGEQFF.

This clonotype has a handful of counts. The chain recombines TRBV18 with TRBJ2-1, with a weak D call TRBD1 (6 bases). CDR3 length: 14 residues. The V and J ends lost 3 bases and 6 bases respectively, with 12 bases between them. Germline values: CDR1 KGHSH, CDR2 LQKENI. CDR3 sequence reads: CASSPGRGGNEQFF. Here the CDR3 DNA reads TGTGCCAGCTCACCCGGCAGAGGGGGCAATGAGCAGTTCTTC.

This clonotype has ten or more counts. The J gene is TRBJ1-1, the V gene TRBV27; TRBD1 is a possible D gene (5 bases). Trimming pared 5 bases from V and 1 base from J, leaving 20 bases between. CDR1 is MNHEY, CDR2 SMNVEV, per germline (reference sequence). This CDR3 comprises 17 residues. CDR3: CASSPRYLTAKNTEAFF. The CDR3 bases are TGTGCCAGCAGTCCCAGATATCTGACAGCTAAGAACACTGAAGCTTTCTTT.

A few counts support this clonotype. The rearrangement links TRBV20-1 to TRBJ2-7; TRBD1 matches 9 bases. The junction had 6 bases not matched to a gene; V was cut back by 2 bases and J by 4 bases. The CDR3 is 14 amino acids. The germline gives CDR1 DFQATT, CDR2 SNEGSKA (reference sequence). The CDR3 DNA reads TGCAGTGCTAGACACCGACAGGGGGTATACGAGCAGTACTTC. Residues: CSARHRQGVYEQYF.

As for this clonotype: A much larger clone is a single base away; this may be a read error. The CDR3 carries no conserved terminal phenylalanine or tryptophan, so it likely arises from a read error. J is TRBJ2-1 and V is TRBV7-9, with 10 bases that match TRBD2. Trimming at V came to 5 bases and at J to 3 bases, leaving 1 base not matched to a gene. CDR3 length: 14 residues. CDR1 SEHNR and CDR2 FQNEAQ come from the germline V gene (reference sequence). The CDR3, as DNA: TGTGCCAGCAGCAAGCGGGAGGGCTACAATGAGCAGTTCGTC. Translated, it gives CASSKREGYNEQFV.

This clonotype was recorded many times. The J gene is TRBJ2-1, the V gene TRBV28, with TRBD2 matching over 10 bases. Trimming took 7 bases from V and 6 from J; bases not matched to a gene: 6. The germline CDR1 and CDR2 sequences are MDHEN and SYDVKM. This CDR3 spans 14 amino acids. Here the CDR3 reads CASILAGVRNEQFF. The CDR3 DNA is TGTGCCAGCATTCTAGCGGGAGTCCGCAATGAGCAGTTCTTC.

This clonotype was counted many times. In DNA, the CDR3 is TGTGCCAGCAGCTTAGTGTCGACTAGCGGGAGCTACGAGCAGTACTTC. Its protein product is CASSLVSTSGSYEQYF. The chain employs TRBV11-2 and TRBJ2-7; 12 bases fit TRBD2. The ends lost 1 base at V and 3 bases at J; junction bases unmatched: 4. Per the germline V gene, CDR1 is SGHAT and CDR2 is FQNNGV. The CDR3 covers 16 residues.

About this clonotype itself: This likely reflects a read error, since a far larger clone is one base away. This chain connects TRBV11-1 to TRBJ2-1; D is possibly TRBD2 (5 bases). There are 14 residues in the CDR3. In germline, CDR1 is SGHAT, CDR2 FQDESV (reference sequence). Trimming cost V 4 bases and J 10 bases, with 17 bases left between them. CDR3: CASSSRGGSYEQFF. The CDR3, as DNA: TGTGCCAGCAGCTCCCGAGGAGGCTCCTACGAGCAGTTCTTC.

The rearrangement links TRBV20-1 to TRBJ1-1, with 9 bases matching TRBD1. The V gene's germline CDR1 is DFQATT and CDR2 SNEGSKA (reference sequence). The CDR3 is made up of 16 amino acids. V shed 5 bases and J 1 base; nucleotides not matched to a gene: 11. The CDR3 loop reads CSAYPGTGRQNTEAFF. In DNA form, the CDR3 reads TGCAGTGCTTACCCCGGGACAGGGAGACAGAACACTGAAGCTTTCTTT.

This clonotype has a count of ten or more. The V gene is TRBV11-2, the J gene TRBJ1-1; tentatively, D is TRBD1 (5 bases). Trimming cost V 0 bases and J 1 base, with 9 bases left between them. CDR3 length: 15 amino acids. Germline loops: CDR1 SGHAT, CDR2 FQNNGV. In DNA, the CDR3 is TGTGCCAGCAGCTTAGACGGACACCGGAACACTGAAGCTTTCTTT. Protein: CASSLDGHRNTEAFF.

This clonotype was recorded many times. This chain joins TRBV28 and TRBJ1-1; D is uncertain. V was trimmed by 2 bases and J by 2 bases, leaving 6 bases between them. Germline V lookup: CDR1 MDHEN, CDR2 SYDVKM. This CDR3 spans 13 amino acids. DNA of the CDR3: TGTGCCAGCAGTTTAAAGGACAACACTGAAGCTTTCTTT. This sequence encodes CASSLKDNTEAFF.

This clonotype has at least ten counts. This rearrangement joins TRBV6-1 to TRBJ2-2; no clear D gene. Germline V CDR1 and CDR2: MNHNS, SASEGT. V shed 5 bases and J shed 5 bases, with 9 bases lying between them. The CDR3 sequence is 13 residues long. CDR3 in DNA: TGTGCCAGCAGTAGACACCTAACCGGGGAGCTGTTTTTT. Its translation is CASSRHLTGELFF.

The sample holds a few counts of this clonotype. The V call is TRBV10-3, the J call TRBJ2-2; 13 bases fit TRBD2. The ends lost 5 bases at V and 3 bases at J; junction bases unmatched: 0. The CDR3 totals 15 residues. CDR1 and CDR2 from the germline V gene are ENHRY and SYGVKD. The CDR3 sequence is CAISTSGRDTGELFF. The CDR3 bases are TGTGCCATCAGTACTAGCGGGAGGGACACCGGGGAGCTGTTTTTT.